This TCR beta chain appears in the sequencing data of a study of blood T cells in healthy people across ages. Study results and limitations: Reliance upon unsorted PBMCs precluded definitive naive versus antigen-experienced comparison. Naive CD4+ cells and diversity were both higher in long-lived donors than in aged donors.

The V gene lost 4 bases and the J gene lost 2 bases, with 14 bases spanning the gap. Germline V gene sequence: CDR1 MGHDK, CDR2 SYGVNS. The CDR3 sequence is 15 residues long. For this clonotype: Its antigen is unknown.

A second PCR, run for about 7 to 11 cycles, used a sample-barcoded 5' primer plus a J-beta primer mix. Tagging of each cDNA molecule was performed by a template-switch adaptor with 12 random nucleotides. CDR3-containing paired-end reads numbering at least 2.5 million came from each sample. In TCRdb, the 5' RACE reads were re-called with MiXCR into one record per CDR3 protein. Of approximately 1,000,000 distinct CDR3 sequences in the sample, under 40% were seen once. The genes are TRBV25-1 and TRBJ2-5; TRBD1 is a possible D gene (5 bases). Sequencing was carried out using blood. The origin of this receptor is a man aged 18 to 29 in good health. Here the CDR3 DNA reads TGTGCCAGCAGTGCGGCAGGGTCCCCTCAAGAGACCCAGTACTTC. It yields the protein CASSAAGSPQETQYF.